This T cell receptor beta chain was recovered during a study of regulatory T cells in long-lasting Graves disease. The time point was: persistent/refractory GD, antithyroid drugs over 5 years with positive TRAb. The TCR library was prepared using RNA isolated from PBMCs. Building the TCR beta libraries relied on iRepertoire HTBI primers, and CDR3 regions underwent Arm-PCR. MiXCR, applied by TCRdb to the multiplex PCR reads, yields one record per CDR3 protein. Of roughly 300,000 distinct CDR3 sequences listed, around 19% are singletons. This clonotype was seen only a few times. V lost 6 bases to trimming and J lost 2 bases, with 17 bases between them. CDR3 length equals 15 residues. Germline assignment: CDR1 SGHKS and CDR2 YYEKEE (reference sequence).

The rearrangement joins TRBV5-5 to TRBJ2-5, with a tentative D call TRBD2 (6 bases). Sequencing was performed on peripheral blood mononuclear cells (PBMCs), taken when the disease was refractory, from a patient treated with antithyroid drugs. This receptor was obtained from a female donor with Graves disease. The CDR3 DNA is TGTGCCAGCACCAACCAACCGGGGGAGCAAGAGACCCAGTACTTC. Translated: CASTNQPGEQETQYF.